Shown below are 27 T cell receptor beta chains from a single sample sequenced in a study of tumor-infiltrating lymphocytes in primary liver carcinoma. The authors took blood RNA from unsorted whole blood and also extracted germline DNA. Starting from 500 ng of total RNA, TCR beta cDNA was produced with a primer in the constant region. ARM-PCR was slightly modified, and three nested multiplex PCR rounds with it gave rise to the TCR beta libraries. The first two PCR rounds used TRBV1-TRBV30 primers with a Cbeta primer, approximately 10 cycles each. Via MiXCR, TCRdb re-called the multiplex PCR reads, giving one row per CDR3 protein. The table shows around 330,000 distinct CDR3 sequences, with 55% to 65% occurring only once. Sequenced: peripheral blood. These receptors were collected from a man aged 35 to 55 with primary liver carcinoma and hepatitis B virus infection.

Note on this clonotype: This sequence may be a read error, since a much larger clone differs from it by one base. The V and J genes are TRBV12-3 or TRBV12-4 and TRBJ1-3; D perhaps matches TRBD1 (5 bases). Trimming removed 5 bases at V and 9 bases at J, with 11 bases between. This CDR3 spans 12 amino acids. CDR3 amino acids: CASSPQGCTIYF. As DNA, the CDR3 is TGTGCCAGCAGTCCCCAGGGTTGCACCATATATTTT.

This clonotype was found once. At one boundary the junction diverges from the germline segment, which might be a read error. The J gene is TRBJ1-1, the V gene TRBV13; TRBD1 agrees at 8 bases. Germline-derived CDR1 and CDR2 are PRHDT and FYEKMQ (reference sequence). The CDR3 has 15 residues. CDR3 amino acids: CASSSNRQGNTGAFF. The CDR3 DNA follows: TGTGCCAGCAGCTCAAACCGACAGGGGAACACTGGAGCTTTCTTT.

This clonotype was seen only a few times. Without the conserved terminal phenylalanine or tryptophan, this CDR3 likely stems from a read error. No DNA is shown, since the ends of the CDR3 on it are uncertain; the CDR3 is the one TCRdb lists. CDR3: CASSLFGLAPTL. The rearrangement joins TRBV28 to TRBJ2-7; TRBD2 was called by the table and not checked on the DNA. From its first to its last residue, the CDR3 has 12 amino acids. Germline assignment: CDR1 MDHEN and CDR2 SYDVKM.

This clonotype was counted many times. CDR3 region: CASSPRANSPLHF. CDR3 bases: TGTGCCAGCAGCCCGCGGGCGAACTCACCCCTCCACTTT. J is TRBJ1-6 and V is TRBV11-2; D gene uncertain. CDR3 length: 13 residues. Germline assignment: CDR1 SGHAT and CDR2 FQNNGV. Trimming took off 5 bases at V and 10 bases at J, with 12 bases between the two ends. Full variable domain (rest looked up from reference TRBV11-2 and TRBJ1-6): EAGVAQSPRYKIIEKRQSVAFWCNPISGHATLYWYQQILGQGPKLLIQFQNNGVVDDSQLPKDRFSAERLKGVDSTLKIQPAKLEDSAVYLCASSPRANSPLHFGNGTRLTVT.

The chain is built from TRBV6-1 and TRBJ2-2; D is undetermined. In germline, CDR1 is MNHNS, CDR2 SASEGT. This CDR3 spans 15 amino acids. V gave up 7 bases and J gave up 8 bases, with 20 bases separating them. CDR3 region: CASNFPEACVGELFF. CDR3 DNA: TGTGCCAGCAATTTCCCCGAAGCGTGTGTGGGGGAGCTGTTTTTT.

In regard to this clonotype: An end of the junction differs from the germline gene, which may be a read error. V gene TRBV11-2 combines with J gene TRBJ2-1; TRBD2 agrees at 7 bases. The CDR3 extends over 13 amino acids. From germline, CDR1 is SGHAT and CDR2 FQNNGV. CDR3 in amino acids: CANSPTSTNEQLF. Written as DNA, the CDR3 is TGTGCCAACAGCCCGACTAGCACGAATGAGCAGTTATTC.

To note about this clonotype: The CDR3 carries no conserved terminal phenylalanine or tryptophan, so it likely arises from a read error. The rearrangement uses TRBV7-9 and TRBJ2-3, with a tentative D call TRBD2 (5 bases). Germline V gene data show CDR1 as SEHNR and CDR2 as FQNEAQ (reference sequence). CDR3 length equals 14 residues. CDR3 protein: CSSLQAETTDTQYS. CDR3 nucleotides: TGTTCCAGCCTCCAAGCGGAGACCACAGATACGCAGTATTCT.

This clonotype was seen more than once but under ten times. The chain has TRBV28 and TRBJ2-1; D might be TRBD2 (5 bases). V was pared by 7 bases and J by 6 bases, with 19 bases between. From germline, CDR1 is MDHEN and CDR2 SYDVKM. The CDR3 sequence is 15 residues long. The CDR3 sequence is CASISLDSHSNEQFF. CDR3 nucleotide sequence: TGTGCCAGCATCTCTTTGGACTCCCACAGCAATGAGCAGTTCTTC. Combining the CDR3 with reference TRBV28 and TRBJ2-1 gives the whole variable domain DVKVTQSSRYLVKRTGEKVFLECVQDMDHENMFWYRQDPGLGLRLIYFSYDVKMKEKGDIPEGYSVSREKKERFSLILESASTNQTSMYLCASISLDSHSNEQFFGPGTRLTVL.

This clonotype has just one count. The chain is built from TRBV5-1 and TRBJ2-7; TRBD1 matches 8 bases. With 4 bases clipped from V and 1 base from J, the junction kept 13 bases outside the gene matches. This CDR3 region has 17 residues. Germline-derived CDR1 and CDR2 are SGHRS and YFSETQ. The CDR3 spells CASSGGHGTGVSYEQYF. The DNA of the CDR3 is TGCGCCAGCAGCGGAGGCCATGGGACAGGAGTTTCCTACGAGCAGTACTTC.

The chain has TRBV5-1 and TRBJ1-1; TRBD1 might be the D (5 bases). CDR1 and CDR2 (germline): SGHRS, YFSETQ. This CDR3 spans 16 amino acids. V lost 5 bases and J lost 10, with 27 bases in between. This CDR3 is CASSPAGEGSLRAAFF. DNA for the CDR3: TGCGCCAGCAGTCCGGCCGGGGAGGGGAGTTTGAGGGCAGCTTTCTTT.

Concerning this clonotype itself: The conserved closing phenylalanine or tryptophan is absent in this CDR3, likely reflecting a read error. V and J are TRBV11-3 and TRBJ2-3; a possible D gene is TRBD1 (5 bases). V shed 2 bases and J shed 9 bases, with 12 bases lying between them. The germline V gene encodes CDR1 SGHNT and CDR2 YENEEA. The CDR3 contains 13 residues. CDR3 residues: CASSLRGMGTQYL. Written as DNA, the CDR3 is TGTGCCAGCAGCTTAAGGGGAATGGGGACGCAGTATCTT.

With regard to this clonotype: A junction boundary mismatches the germline segment, possibly from a read error. V gene TRBV11-2 combines with J gene TRBJ2-7; 9 positions agree with TRBD1. The CDR3 sequence is 13 residues long. Germline V gives CDR1 SGHAT, CDR2 FQNNGV. CDR3 in amino acids: CANSGTGLHEQYF. In DNA form, the CDR3 reads TGTGCCAACAGCGGGACAGGGTTACACGAGCAGTACTTC.

This clonotype showed up just once. Given a much more abundant clone one base away, this may be a read error. The genes are TRBV4-1 and TRBJ2-3; TRBD2 is a possible D gene (7 bases). The CDR3 consists of 16 residues. Germline V gene lookup returns CDR1 MGHRA and CDR2 YSYEKL. V was cut by 0 bases and J by 5 bases, with 15 bases left in between. In DNA form, the CDR3 reads TGCGCCAGCAGCCAAGATGGGGGGGCGACAAGAGATACGCAGTATTTT. This sequence encodes CASSQDGGATRDTQYF.

In the case of this clonotype: A read error may explain this, as a much larger clone is one base away. The CDR3 region has the DNA TGTGCCAGCGTGGGGTCGGCGGTGGATGTCCACGAGCAGTTCTTC. Amino acid sequence: CASVGSAVDVHEQFF. This chain joins TRBV6-1 and TRBJ2-7; D unresolved. The DNA end lines up better with TRBJ2-1; the J call may be wrong. This CDR3 has 15 residues. Germline CDR1 reads MNHNS; CDR2 reads SASEGT.

This clonotype occurred many times. J is TRBJ2-5 and V is TRBV11-3; D is uncertain. The V gene lost 1 base and the J gene lost 2 bases, with 11 bases spanning the gap. Germline V lookup: CDR1 SGHNT, CDR2 YENEEA. The length of the CDR3 is 15 residues. CDR3 coding DNA: TGTGCCAGCAGCTTAGGAACAGCTCAACAAGAGACCCAGTACTTC. Residues: CASSLGTAQQETQYF.

Remarks on this clonotype: The conserved final phenylalanine or tryptophan is absent from the CDR3, which likely points to a read error. The chain links TRBV29-1 to TRBJ2-3; 7 bases are shared with TRBD2. Germline assignment: CDR1 SQVTM and CDR2 ANQGSEA. CDR3 size: 13 residues. The CDR3 DNA sequence: TGCAGTGTTCCGGGCCCCGGGAGGAATACGCAGTATCTT. Its protein product is CSVPGPGRNTQYL.

This sequence joins TRBV5-6 and TRBJ2-5; TRBD1 agrees at 9 bases. The CDR3 loop spans 17 amino acids. Trimming at V came to 1 base and at J to 1 base, leaving 8 bases not matched to a gene. Germline loops: CDR1 SGHDT, CDR2 YYEEEE. The CDR3 region is CASSLLLTGGFQETQYF. CDR3 in DNA: TGTGCCAGCAGCTTGTTACTAACAGGGGGCTTCCAAGAGACCCAGTACTTC.

About this clonotype: This may arise from a read error, as a much more abundant clone is one base away. V gene TRBV11-2 combines with J gene TRBJ2-1; D perhaps matches TRBD2 (6 bases). V was pared by 4 bases and J by 6 bases, with 19 bases between. This CDR3 is 16 amino acids long. Per the germline V gene, CDR1 is SGHAT and CDR2 is FQNNGV. The CDR3 region has the DNA TGTGCCAGCAGCTCCCAGCTGGCTAGCGCCGGCAATGAGCAGTTCTTC. Its protein product is CASSSQLASAGNEQFF. Complete variable domain (other parts from reference TRBV11-2 and TRBJ2-1): EAGVAQSPRYKIIEKRQSVAFWCNPISGHATLYWYQQILGQGPKLLIQFQNNGVVDDSQLPKDRFSAERLKGVDSTLKIQPAKLEDSAVYLCASSSQLASAGNEQFFGPGTRLTVL.

This chain uses TRBV28 with TRBJ2-6; 7 bases fit TRBD1. The germline V gene has CDR1 MDHEN and CDR2 SYDVKM. Losses at the gene ends were 7 bases for V and 0 bases for J; bases not matched to a gene: 3. The length of the CDR3 is 15 residues. The CDR3 bases are TGTGCCAGCAACAACAGGGGCTCTGGGGCCAACGTCCTGACTTTC. This codes for CASNNRGSGANVLTF.

CDR3 protein: CASSFSSMAGLAVAFF. DNA for the CDR3: TGTGCCAGCAGTTTCTCGTCCATGGCAGGGCTCGCTGTAGCTTTCTTT. V gene TRBV6-6 combines with J gene TRBJ1-1, with D perhaps TRBD1 (5 bases). The CDR3 extends over 16 amino acids. The germline gives CDR1 MNHNY, CDR2 SVGAGI (reference sequence). V shed 4 bases and J shed 10 bases, with 25 bases lying between them.

This clonotype was recorded only once. This may arise from a read error, as a much more abundant clone is one base away. This rearrangement joins TRBV6-2 or TRBV6-3 to TRBJ2-1; D perhaps matches TRBD2 (5 bases). The CDR3 runs 14 residues. CDR1 MNHEY and CDR2 SVGEGT come from the germline V gene. The CDR3 loop is CASSRRGFGNEHFF. CDR3 nucleotide sequence: TGTGCCAGCAGCCGCCGGGGATTCGGGAATGAGCACTTCTTC.

This clonotype was counted many times. The chain uses TRBV6-6 and TRBJ1-1; 9 nucleotides line up with TRBD1. This CDR3 has 14 residues. Germline V gives CDR1 MNHNY, CDR2 SVGAGI (reference sequence). V dropped 7 bases and J dropped 1; count of bases not matched to a gene: 4. Here the CDR3 reads CASNRGQGNTEAFF. The CDR3 DNA reads TGTGCCAGCAACAGGGGGCAGGGGAACACTGAAGCTTTCTTT.

Comment on this clonotype: An end of the junction does not agree with germline; a read error may underlie this. CDR3 coding DNA: TGCGCCGGCAGCTTGGTACAACTGAACACCGGGGAGCTGTTTTTT. The encoded protein is CAGSLVQLNTGELFF. This chain connects TRBV5-1 to TRBJ2-2, with unresolved D. The CDR3 contains 15 residues. Germline V gene sequence: CDR1 SGHRS, CDR2 YFSETQ.

Of note for this clonotype: A read error may explain this, as a much larger clone is one base away. The rearrangement joins TRBV13 to TRBJ2-7; 8 nucleotides line up with TRBD1. There are 14 residues in the CDR3. Germline values: CDR1 PRHDT, CDR2 FYEKMQ (reference sequence). CDR3 nucleotide sequence: TGTGTCAGCAGCTTATGGGGACAGGTCTACGAGCAGTACTTC. Amino acids: CVSSLWGQVYEQYF.

The V and J genes are TRBV6-1 and TRBJ1-3; D not resolved. V dropped 5 bases and J dropped 3 bases, with 17 bases sitting between them. CDR1 is MNHNS, CDR2 SASEGT, per germline. The CDR3 extends over 16 amino acids. The CDR3 reads CASSSATTLIGNTIYF. The CDR3 nucleotides read TGTGCCAGCAGTTCGGCCACCACTTTGATTGGAAACACCATATATTTT.

Of note for this clonotype: The junction and the germline gene differ at one end; a read error may be behind it. The V and J genes are TRBV7-8 and TRBJ2-7; 9 bases line up with TRBD1. This CDR3 contains 16 residues. The germline V gene encodes CDR1 SGHVS and CDR2 FQNEAQ. The CDR3 spells CASSLGTGNVGYKQYF. The CDR3 bases are TGTGCTAGCAGCCTCGGGACAGGGAATGTGGGTTACAAGCAGTACTTC. Full variable domain (remainder filled in from reference TRBV7-8 and TRBJ2-7): GAGVSQSPRYKVAKRGQDVALRCDPISGHVSLFWYQQALGQGPEFLTYFQNEAQLDKSGLPSDRFFAERPEGSVSTLKIQRTQQEDSAVYLCASSLGTGNVGYKQYFGPGTRLTVT.

For this clonotype: A much larger clone differs from this one at a single base, so this may be a read error. The chain carries TRBV29-1 and TRBJ2-2; TRBD2 matches at 7 bases. Germline V CDR1 and CDR2: SQVTM, ANQGSEA. The CDR3 contains 15 residues. V shed 3 bases and J 9 bases; nucleotides not matched to a gene: 13. The CDR3 loop is CSVDWRERWTRELFF. CDR3 coding DNA: TGCAGCGTTGATTGGCGGGAGAGATGGACCCGGGAGCTGTTTTTT.